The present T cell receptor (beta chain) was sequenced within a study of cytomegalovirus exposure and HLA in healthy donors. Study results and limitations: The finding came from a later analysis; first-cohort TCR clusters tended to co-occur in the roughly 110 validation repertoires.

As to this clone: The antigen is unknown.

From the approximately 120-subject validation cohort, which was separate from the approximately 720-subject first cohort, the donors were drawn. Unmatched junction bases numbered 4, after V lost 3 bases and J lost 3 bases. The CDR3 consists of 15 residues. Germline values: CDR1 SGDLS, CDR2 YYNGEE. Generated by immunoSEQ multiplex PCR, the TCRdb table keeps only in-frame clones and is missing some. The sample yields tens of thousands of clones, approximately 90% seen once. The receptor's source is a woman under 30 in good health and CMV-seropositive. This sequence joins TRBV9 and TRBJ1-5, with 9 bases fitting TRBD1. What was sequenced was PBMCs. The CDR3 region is CASSAGTGHNQPQHF. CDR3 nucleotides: TGTGCCAGCAGCGCCGGGACAGGGCACAATCAGCCCCAGCATTTT.